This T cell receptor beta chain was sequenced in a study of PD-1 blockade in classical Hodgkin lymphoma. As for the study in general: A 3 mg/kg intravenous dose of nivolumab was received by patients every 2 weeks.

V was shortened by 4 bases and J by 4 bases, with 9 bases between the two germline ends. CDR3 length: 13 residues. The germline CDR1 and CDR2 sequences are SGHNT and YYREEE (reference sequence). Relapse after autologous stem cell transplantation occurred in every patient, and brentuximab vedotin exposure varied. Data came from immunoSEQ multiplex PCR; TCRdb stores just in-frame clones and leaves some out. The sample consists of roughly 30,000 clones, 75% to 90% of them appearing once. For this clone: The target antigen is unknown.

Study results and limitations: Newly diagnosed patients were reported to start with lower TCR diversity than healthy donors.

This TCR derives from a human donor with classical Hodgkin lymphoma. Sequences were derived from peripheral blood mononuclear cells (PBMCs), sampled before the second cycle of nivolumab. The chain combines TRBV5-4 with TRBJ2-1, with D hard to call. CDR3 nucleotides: TGTGCCAGCAGCCGTACTCCATACAATGAGCAGTTCTTC. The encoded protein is CASSRTPYNEQFF.